This is a list of T cell receptor beta chains from one sample in a study of blood T cell repertoires in COVID-19. Data came from immunoSEQ multiplex PCR; TCRdb stores just in-frame clones and leaves some out. The data contain approximately 320,000 clones, approximately 85% of them singletons. The material sequenced was peripheral blood. Receptors originate from a human donor in a cohort sampled during active COVID-19. Each CDR3 is given with its conserved first and last residue. The D gene is left open where the match is weak. Clone size is not always given. Where it is, it says once, few, many or a class for expanded clones.

cdr3_length	d_call	clone_size	v_call	j_call	cdr3_aa	cdr3_nt
15	TRBD1	.	TRBV6-5	TRBJ2-7	CASSYSGTGSHEQYF	TGTGCCAGCAGTTATAGTGGGACAGGTTCCCACGAGCAGTACTTC
17	.	.	TRBV29-1	TRBJ2-1	CSVEDRPGGYTNNEQFF	TGCAGCGTTGAGGACCGGCCGGGGGGCTACACAAACAATGAGCAGTTCTTC
14	.	.	TRBV18	TRBJ1-2	CASSPSGGGDGYTF	TGTGCCAGCTCACCGTCCGGGGGGGGCGATGGCTACACCTTC
15	TRBD2	.	TRBV5-1	TRBJ2-3	CASSISGGPTDTQYF	TGCGCCAGCAGCATTAGCGGGGGGCCCACAGATACGCAGTATTTT
12	.	.	TRBV10-1	TRBJ2-7	CASSGVKREQYF	TGCGCCAGCAGTGGGGTGAAGCGGGAGCAGTACTTC
11	.	.	TRBV20-1	TRBJ2-1	CSAKSRSEQFF	TGCAGTGCTAAAAGTCGCAGTGAGCAGTTCTTC
15	.	.	TRBV29-1	TRBJ2-7	CSVFLLGGDFYEQYF	TGCAGCGTTTTCCTTTTAGGAGGGGACTTTTACGAGCAGTACTTC
12	.	.	TRBV30	TRBJ1-2	CAWSLGVYGYTF	TGTGCCTGGTCCCTAGGGGTATATGGCTACACCTTC
13	TRBD1	.	TRBV6-5	TRBJ2-7	CASSRDRSHEQYF	TGTGCCAGCAGCCGGGACAGGAGCCACGAGCAGTACTTC
13	.	.	TRBV24-1	TRBJ1-5	CATGDPGGQPQHF	TGTGCCACTGGGGACCCGGGAGGTCAGCCCCAGCATTTT
13	.	.	TRBV19	TRBJ1-1	CASSVTVNTEAFF	TGTGCCAGTAGTGTCACAGTGAACACTGAAGCTTTCTTT
15	TRBD2	.	TRBV3-1/TRBV3-2	TRBJ2-1	CASSRGLAGADEQFF	TGTGCCAGCAGCCGAGGACTAGCGGGGGCGGATGAGCAGTTCTTC
13	.	once	TRBV5-6	TRBJ1-1	CASSSDSLTEAFF	TGTGCCAGCAGCTCCGACAGCCTTACTGAAGCTTTCTTT
13	TRBD1	.	TRBV24-1	TRBJ1-1	CAPSGDRDTEAFF	TGTGCCCCCTCCGGGGACAGGGATACTGAAGCTTTCTTT
18	.	.	TRBV15	TRBJ1-5	CATSKVVGASYSNQPQHF	TGTGCCACCAGCAAAGTCGTAGGGGCCTCATATAGCAATCAGCCCCAGCATTTT
13	.	.	TRBV6-5	TRBJ2-1	CASRSIGGNEQFF	TGTGCCAGCAGGTCGATCGGCGGCAATGAGCAGTTCTTC
16	TRBD2	few	TRBV24-1	TRBJ2-1	CATSDLLSSGGNEQFF	TGTGCCACCAGTGATTTGTTGTCTAGCGGGGGCAATGAGCAGTTCTTC
14	TRBD2	.	TRBV14	TRBJ2-7	CASSNSGSNSEQYF	TGTGCCAGCAGCAATAGCGGGTCTAACTCCGAGCAGTACTTC
15	TRBD1	.	TRBV27	TRBJ2-1	CASSYVAGGHNEQFF	TGTGCCAGCAGTTATGTGGCAGGGGGCCACAATGAGCAGTTCTTC
13	TRBD1	.	TRBV2	TRBJ2-3	CATRDRRTDTQYF	TGTGCCACAAGGGACAGGCGCACAGATACGCAGTATTTT
18	.	.	TRBV7-6	TRBJ1-4	CASSLVAPQGLADEKLFF	TGTGCCAGCAGCTTAGTAGCCCCTCAGGGATTGGCGGATGAAAAACTGTTTTTT
15	.	.	TRBV25-1	TRBJ1-2	CASSATGLANYGYTF	TGTGCCAGCAGTGCGACAGGATTAGCTAACTATGGCTACACCTTC